The source of this TCR beta chain is a study of early T cells in non-severe SARS-CoV-2 infection. In the case of this clonotype: Germline is not matched at one junction end, which may reflect a read error.

From germline, CDR1 is MNHEY and CDR2 SMNVEV (reference sequence). The CDR3 spans 15 residues. A single record per CDR3 protein comes from TCRdb applying MiXCR to the 5' RACE reads. The table records around 60,000 distinct CDR3 sequences, about 17% of them present only once. This TCR was sampled from an adult who was a healthcare worker with PCR-confirmed SARS-CoV-2 infection or an uninfected control (not recorded which). Sequenced here: whole blood, sampled at baseline. The V and J genes are TRBV27 and TRBJ1-2, with D uncertain. The CDR3 sequence: CASSPYFAGNYGYTF. The DNA for the CDR3 is TGTGCCAGCAGTCCTTATTTCGCGGGTAACTACGGCTACACCTTC.